The next 29 T cell receptor beta chains were all read from a single sample in a study of blood T cell repertoires in COVID-19. Sequencing was performed with immunoSEQ multiplex PCR; in TCRdb, only in-frame clones are kept and a portion is missing. The sample gives hundreds of thousands of clones, about nine tenths of which show up once; approximately 7.5% is in the top ten. The sample comprised peripheral blood. The receptors originated from a man in his sixties who had recovered from COVID-19.

The genes are TRBV28 and TRBJ1-2; D remains unclear. The germline CDR1 and CDR2 sequences are MDHEN and SYDVKM. There are 13 residues in the CDR3. Trimming stripped 4 bases from V and 8 bases from J, with 14 bases between. Here the CDR3 DNA reads TGTGCCAGCAGTTATCCAGGAATCCGGGGCTACACCTTC. It is translated as CASSYPGIRGYTF.

This clone was detected only once. The chain uses TRBV12-5 and TRBJ2-3, with 11 bases matching TRBD2. CDR1 is LGHNT and CDR2 is FRNRAP in the germline V gene. J lost 5 bases, V lost 6 bases, and 10 bases had no gene match. The CDR3 spans 16 residues. CDR3 nucleotide sequence: TGTGCTAGTGGGTTATTAGCGGGGGGGCCCGGAGATACGCAGTATTTT. It yields the protein CASGLLAGGPGDTQYF.

This chain links TRBV7-2 with TRBJ2-5; the match to TRBD1 covers 7 bases. Trimming at V came to 3 bases and at J to 0 bases, leaving 13 bases not matched to a gene. The CDR3 has 18 amino acids. Germline-derived CDR1 and CDR2 are SGHTA and FQGNSA. The CDR3 DNA sequence: TGTGCCAGCAGCTTCACCCCTTTTGTCGGGACAGACCAAGAGACCCAGTACTTC. Translating gives CASSFTPFVGTDQETQYF.

The chain uses TRBV7-9 and TRBJ1-2; D unclear. V lost 5 bases and J 3 bases, leaving 10 bases between the germline ends. CDR3 length equals 13 residues. Germline V gives CDR1 SEHNR, CDR2 FQNEAQ (reference sequence). DNA for the CDR3: TGTGCCAGCAGCCTGCGAGGATACTATGGCTACACCTTC. Encoded protein: CASSLRGYYGYTF.

This clone showed up many times. CDR3 nucleotide sequence: TGTGCCAGCAGCTTCCACAGGAACACTGAAGCTTTCTTT. Amino acid sequence: CASSFHRNTEAFF. The rearrangement links TRBV14 to TRBJ1-1; no clear D. Germline V gives CDR1 SGHDN, CDR2 FVKESK. The CDR3 runs 13 residues. The V gene lost 5 bases and the J gene lost 1 base, with 8 bases spanning the gap.

V and J are TRBV24-1 and TRBJ2-5; TRBD1 agrees at 10 bases. The germline CDR1 and CDR2 sequences are KGHDR and SFDVKD. J gave up 3 bases and V 2 bases, and 11 bases lay outside the gene matches. This CDR3 is built from 18 residues. The CDR3 here is CATSDSGTGDSRKETQYF. CDR3 bases: TGTGCCACCAGTGATTCCGGGACAGGGGATTCCCGCAAAGAGACCCAGTACTTC.

The CDR3 sequence is CATLLSTSGDYEQYF. CDR3 nucleotide sequence: TGTGCCACCCTACTTTCGACTAGCGGGGACTACGAGCAGTACTTC. This chain connects TRBV21-1 to TRBJ2-7; the listed D gene, TRBD2, was not tested against the DNA. TRBV21-1 represents a pseudogene. CDR3 length equals 15 residues.

The chain has TRBV3-1 (or the pseudogene TRBV3-2) and TRBJ2-2, with D tentatively TRBD1 (5 bases). Germline CDR1 reads LGHDT; CDR2 reads YNNKEL (reference sequence). V lost 3 bases and J 4 bases, leaving 15 bases between the germline ends. The CDR3 has 16 residues. Here the CDR3 DNA reads TGTGCCAGCAGCCATTGGGGCTCGAAACTCACCGGGGAGCTGTTTTTT. Translated, it gives CASSHWGSKLTGELFF.

The chain uses TRBV5-5 and TRBJ1-2, with 8 bases lining up with TRBD1. Trimming at V came to 4 bases and at J to 5 bases, leaving 10 bases not matched to a gene. Germline V gene data show CDR1 as SGHKS and CDR2 as YYEKEE (reference sequence). The CDR3 spans 15 residues. The CDR3 reads CASSDPQGAEYGYTF. The CDR3 nucleotides are TGTGCCAGCAGCGACCCTCAGGGGGCCGAATATGGCTACACCTTC.

The chain links TRBV5-5 to TRBJ2-1; D not resolved. The CDR3 is made up of 16 amino acids. CDR1 and CDR2 from the germline V gene are SGHKS and YYEKEE (reference sequence). The V end was cut by 4 bases, the J end by 3 bases, with 17 bases between. The DNA of the CDR3 is TGTGCCAGCAGCGAGTTACCTCCCCCCTTCTACAATGAGCAGTTCTTC. It codes for CASSELPPPFYNEQFF.

The J gene is TRBJ2-1, the V gene TRBV7-2; the D is unclear. V shed 2 bases and J shed 5 bases, with 10 bases lying between them. The CDR3 length is 14 residues. Germline assignment: CDR1 SGHTA and CDR2 FQGNSA. The CDR3 here is CASSLSRVNNEQFF. The CDR3 DNA sequence: TGTGCCAGCAGCTTAAGTAGAGTAAACAATGAGCAGTTCTTC.

The V call is TRBV5-6, the J call TRBJ2-3; D is perhaps TRBD2 (5 bases). The V end lost 0 bases, the J end lost 2 bases, and 7 bases lay between the germline ends. The CDR3 covers 14 residues. CDR1 is SGHDT, CDR2 YYEEEE, per germline. CDR3 loop: CASSLATITDTQYF. Written as DNA, the CDR3 is TGTGCCAGCAGCTTGGCGACTATCACAGATACGCAGTATTTT.

The chain joins TRBV6-2 or TRBV6-3 to TRBJ1-2; D may be TRBD1 (6 bases). Trimming shortened V by 0 bases and J by 3 bases, and 8 bases separated the two germline ends. Germline lookup yields CDR1 MNHEY and CDR2 SVGEGT. This CDR3 comprises 14 residues. Written as DNA, the CDR3 is TGTGCCAGCAGTTACTCGGGGGCATACTATGGCTACACCTTC. Translating gives CASSYSGAYYGYTF.

A single count supports this clone. The genes are TRBV12-3 or TRBV12-4 and TRBJ1-2, with D unclear. V lost 7 bases, J lost 8 bases, and 8 bases lay in between. This CDR3 is 10 amino acids long. For the CDR3, the DNA is TGTGCCAGCACCCCGAGGGGCTACACCTTC. Translated, it gives CASTPRGYTF.

The chain links TRBV7-8 to TRBJ1-5; D is perhaps TRBD1 (6 bases). Deletions cut 5 bases from V and 3 bases from J, with 14 bases between. The CDR3 has 15 residues. Germline loops: CDR1 SGHVS, CDR2 FQNEAQ. CDR3 amino acids: CASSPVTGNNQPQHF. CDR3 sequence (DNA): TGTGCCAGCAGCCCAGTGACAGGCAACAATCAGCCCCAGCATTTT.

The chain combines TRBV25-1 with TRBJ1-1; TRBD1 is a possible D gene (5 bases). V was trimmed by 1 base and J by 6 bases, leaving 12 bases between them. Germline CDR1 reads MGHDK; CDR2 reads SYGVNS. This CDR3 spans 14 amino acids. CDR3 region: CASSESGVFAEAFF. CDR3 in DNA: TGTGCCAGCAGTGAATCGGGGGTATTCGCTGAAGCTTTCTTT.

The rearrangement joins TRBV5-8 to TRBJ1-5, with 11 bases identical to TRBD1. With V trimmed by 3 bases and J by 5 bases, 7 bases remained unmatched. The length of the CDR3 is 16 residues. Germline V gives CDR1 SGHTS, CDR2 YDEGEE. The CDR3: CASSSRTGGPYQPQHF. Written as DNA, the CDR3 is TGTGCCAGCAGCTCGAGGACAGGGGGCCCCTATCAGCCCCAGCATTTT.

The chain joins TRBV5-1 to TRBJ1-5; 11 positions match TRBD1. Germline V CDR1 and CDR2: SGHRS, YFSETQ. CDR3 length: 14 residues. V lost 3 bases, J lost 7 bases, and 3 bases stayed unmatched. CDR3 sequence reads: CASSWTGGGQPQHF. The DNA for the CDR3 is TGCGCCAGCAGCTGGACAGGGGGCGGGCAGCCCCAGCATTTT.

V and J are TRBV10-3 and TRBJ1-2, with 7 bases aligning to TRBD1. V lost 9 bases and J lost 8; bases outside the gene matches: 9. CDR1 ENHRY and CDR2 SYGVKD come from the germline V gene. The CDR3 length is 12 residues. CDR3 in amino acids: CAMGDSHRGYTF. CDR3 DNA sequence: TGTGCCATGGGGGACAGTCATCGGGGCTACACCTTC.

The V gene is TRBV29-1, the J gene TRBJ1-3; 8 nucleotides align to TRBD1. After removal of 6 bases from V and 0 bases from J, the junction contained 10 bases not matched to a gene. Germline loops: CDR1 SQVTM, CDR2 ANQGSEA. The CDR3 is made up of 16 amino acids. CDR3 coding DNA: TGCAGCGTACGGACAGGGACTAAACCCTCTGGAAACACCATATATTTT. This sequence encodes CSVRTGTKPSGNTIYF.

With regard to this clone: This sample includes further DNA sequences coding for the same CDR3. The V gene is TRBV10-1, the J gene TRBJ1-3; D might be TRBD1 (5 bases). This CDR3 region has 15 residues. Trimming pared 6 bases from V and 0 bases from J, leaving 12 bases between. CDR1 WNHNN and CDR2 SYGVQD come from the germline V gene (reference sequence). DNA of the CDR3: TGCGCCAGCAGCGGATGGGGCGTCTCTGGAAACACCATATATTTT. Its protein product is CASSGWGVSGNTIYF.

The chain joins TRBV5-1 to TRBJ1-2, with 11 bases aligning to TRBD1. CDR1 SGHRS and CDR2 YFSETQ come from the germline V gene. This CDR3 spans 16 amino acids. Trimming removed 0 bases from V and 5 bases from J; junction bases left unmatched: 6. The CDR3 here is CASSLAGTGGTYGYTF. The CDR3 coding sequence is TGCGCCAGCAGCTTGGCAGGGACAGGGGGAACATATGGCTACACCTTC.

This chain links TRBV11-2 with TRBJ2-7; D gene unclear. The CDR3 is 12 amino acids. Germline assignment: CDR1 SGHAT and CDR2 FQNNGV. V was pared by 3 bases and J by 9 bases, with 12 bases between. The CDR3 here is CASSFSLRGQYV. The CDR3 bases are TGTGCCAGCAGCTTCTCCCTACGAGGGCAGTACGTC.

The chain recombines TRBV9 with TRBJ1-6; 8 bases agree with TRBD1. J was trimmed by 3 bases and V by 3 bases; bases with no gene match: 5. Germline-derived CDR1 and CDR2 are SGDLS and YYNGEE. This CDR3 is 16 amino acids long. This CDR3 is CASSAPGTGYNSPLHF. CDR3 bases: TGTGCCAGCAGCGCCCCCGGGACAGGCTATAATTCACCCCTCCACTTT.

The chain couples TRBV6-5 to TRBJ1-1; TRBD1 matches 7 bases. CDR1 and CDR2 from the germline V gene are MNHEY and SVGAGI. The trim removed 2 bases at V and 5 bases at J, leaving 11 bases unmatched. This CDR3 has 16 residues. CDR3 bases: TGTGCCAGCAGTTACCTGACACAGGGGTCGAGGACTGAAGCTTTCTTT. This encodes CASSYLTQGSRTEAFF.

The V call is TRBV20-1, the J call TRBJ2-3, with TRBD1 identical over 8 bases. The J segment lost 5 bases and the V segment lost 5 bases, leaving 9 bases of the junction unmatched. Germline-derived CDR1 and CDR2 are DFQATT and SNEGSKA (reference sequence). The CDR3 length is 14 residues. This CDR3 is CSAGGQGIGDTQYF. The CDR3 DNA reads as TGCAGTGCTGGTGGACAGGGCATTGGAGATACGCAGTATTTT.

The chain combines TRBV2 with TRBJ2-3; D possibly corresponds to TRBD1 (6 bases). Germline CDR1 reads SNHLY; CDR2 reads FYNNEI. V was trimmed by 1 base and J by 5 bases, leaving 16 bases between them. This CDR3 contains 16 residues. As DNA, the CDR3 is TGTGCCAGCAGTGAAGGGGCGAGGACAGCTCAAGATACGCAGTATTTT. Protein sequence: CASSEGARTAQDTQYF.

The chain has TRBV6-2 or TRBV6-3 and TRBJ2-7; D may be TRBD1 (6 bases). Deletions cut 2 bases from V and 5 bases from J, with 7 bases between. This CDR3 contains 12 residues. The germline CDR1 and CDR2 sequences are MNHEY and SVGEGT. CDR3 bases: TGTGCCAGCAGTTACAGGGGGAACGAGCAGTACGTC. This encodes CASSYRGNEQYV.

Notes on this clone: Within the sample, other DNA sequences also encode this same CDR3. V and J are TRBV5-1 and TRBJ1-4; 7 positions agree with TRBD1. The CDR3 contains 16 residues. Germline trimming cut 0 bases from V and 4 bases from J; bases unmatched to any gene: 6. CDR1 SGHRS and CDR2 YFSETQ come from the germline V gene. The CDR3: CASSLGRGQDNEKLFF. CDR3 in DNA: TGCGCCAGCAGCTTGGGAAGGGGGCAGGATAATGAAAAACTGTTTTTT.